The clone carrying this TCR beta chain was seen once. Study processing details: Cell counts per sample came from amplifying reference gene primers. The method was immunoSEQ multiplex PCR; TCRdb's version includes in-frame clones alone and lacks a portion of them. V and J calls and clone size come straight from that table; D and trimming were deduced from the DNA. Found here are 200,000 to 250,000 clones, about 80% of them singletons; the top ten hold around 3%. The CDR3 has 17 residues. Germline-derived CDR1 and CDR2 are LNHDA and SQIVND (reference sequence). Deletions cut 6 bases from V and 2 bases from J, with 20 bases between. This sample is drawn from a study of blood T cell repertoires in COVID-19. Study-level information: Specimens from acute and convalescent COVID-19 originated in the United States, Italy and Spain.

This chain links TRBV19 with TRBJ2-1; weak D call: TRBD2 (6 bases). The receptor's source is a woman aged 30 to 39 who had recovered from COVID-19. The sequenced material came from peripheral blood. CDR3: CASSFSGLAPTYNEQFF. CDR3 nucleotide sequence: TGTGCCAGTAGCTTTTCGGGGCTAGCGCCTACCTACAATGAGCAGTTCTTC.